This T cell receptor beta chain was obtained from a study of blood T cells in healthy people across ages. Using a J-beta primer mix together with a sample-barcoded 5' primer, a second PCR was run for 7 to 11 cycles. TCRdb re-derived calls from the 5' RACE reads in MiXCR, one entry per CDR3 protein. The sample shows hundreds of thousands of distinct CDR3 sequences, about 52% of them seen only once. The sequenced material came from blood. The source of this sequence is an older woman in good health.

CDR3 sequence: CASSPTSQGTSSRALPNQPQHF. In DNA, the CDR3 is TGTGCCAGCAGTCCAACCAGCCAGGGGACCTCCTCAAGGGCCCTACCGAATCAGCCCCAGCATTTT. The chain couples TRBV28 to TRBJ1-5; tentatively, D is TRBD1 (6 bases). The CDR3 has 22 residues. Germline values: CDR1 MDHEN, CDR2 SYDVKM. The V gene lost 5 bases and the J gene lost 4 bases, with 36 bases spanning the gap.